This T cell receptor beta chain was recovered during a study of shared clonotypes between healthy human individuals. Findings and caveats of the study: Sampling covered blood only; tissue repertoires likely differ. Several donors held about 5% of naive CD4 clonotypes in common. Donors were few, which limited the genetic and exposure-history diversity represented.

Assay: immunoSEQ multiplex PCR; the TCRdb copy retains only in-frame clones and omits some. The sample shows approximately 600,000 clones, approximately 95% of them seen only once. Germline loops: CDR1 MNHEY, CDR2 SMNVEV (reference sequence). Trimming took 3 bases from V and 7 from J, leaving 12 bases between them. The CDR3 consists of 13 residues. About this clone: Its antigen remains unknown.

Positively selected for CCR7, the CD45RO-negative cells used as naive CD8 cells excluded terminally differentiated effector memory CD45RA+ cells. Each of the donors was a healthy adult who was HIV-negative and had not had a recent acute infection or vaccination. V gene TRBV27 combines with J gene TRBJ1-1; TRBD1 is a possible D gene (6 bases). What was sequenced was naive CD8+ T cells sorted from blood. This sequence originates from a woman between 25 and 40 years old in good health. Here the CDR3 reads CASSFPGQSEAFF. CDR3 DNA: TGTGCCAGCAGTTTCCCCGGACAGAGTGAAGCTTTCTTT.